This entry lists 3 T cell receptor beta chains sequenced from one sample in a study of blood T cell repertoires in COVID-19. Clones were sequenced by immunoSEQ multiplex PCR, and TCRdb holds only the in-frame ones, with some missing. The sample includes approximately 170,000 clones, around 78% of them seen just once. The specimen was PBMCs or T cells enriched from blood (not recorded which). The receptor set was obtained from a woman between 50 and 59 years old who had recovered from COVID-19.

The chain uses TRBV30 and TRBJ2-2, with unresolved D. Germline-derived CDR1 and CDR2 are GTSNPN and SVGIG (reference sequence). The CDR3 is made up of 13 amino acids. Trimming removed 2 bases from V and 2 bases from J, with 6 bases in between. DNA for the CDR3: TGTGCCTGGAGTTACAGAAACACCGGGGAGCTGTTTTTT. Its protein product is CAWSYRNTGELFF.

The rearrangement uses TRBV27 and TRBJ1-1; D is uncertain. The V gene lost 5 bases and the J gene lost 0 bases, with 10 bases spanning the gap. CDR3 length equals 14 residues. The germline CDR1 and CDR2 sequences are MNHEY and SMNVEV (reference sequence). This chain's CDR3 is CASSAKNMNTEAFF. DNA of the CDR3: TGTGCCAGCAGTGCGAAAAATATGAACACTGAAGCTTTCTTT.

This sequence joins TRBV5-5 and TRBJ2-2; D is possibly TRBD2 (5 bases). V dropped 4 bases and J dropped 0 bases, with 13 bases sitting between them. The CDR3 has 16 amino acids. Germline V gives CDR1 SGHKS, CDR2 YYEKEE (reference sequence). CDR3 DNA sequence: TGTGCCAGCAGCGCGGCGAGAGGGACGAACACCGGGGAGCTGTTTTTT. Protein sequence: CASSAARGTNTGELFF.